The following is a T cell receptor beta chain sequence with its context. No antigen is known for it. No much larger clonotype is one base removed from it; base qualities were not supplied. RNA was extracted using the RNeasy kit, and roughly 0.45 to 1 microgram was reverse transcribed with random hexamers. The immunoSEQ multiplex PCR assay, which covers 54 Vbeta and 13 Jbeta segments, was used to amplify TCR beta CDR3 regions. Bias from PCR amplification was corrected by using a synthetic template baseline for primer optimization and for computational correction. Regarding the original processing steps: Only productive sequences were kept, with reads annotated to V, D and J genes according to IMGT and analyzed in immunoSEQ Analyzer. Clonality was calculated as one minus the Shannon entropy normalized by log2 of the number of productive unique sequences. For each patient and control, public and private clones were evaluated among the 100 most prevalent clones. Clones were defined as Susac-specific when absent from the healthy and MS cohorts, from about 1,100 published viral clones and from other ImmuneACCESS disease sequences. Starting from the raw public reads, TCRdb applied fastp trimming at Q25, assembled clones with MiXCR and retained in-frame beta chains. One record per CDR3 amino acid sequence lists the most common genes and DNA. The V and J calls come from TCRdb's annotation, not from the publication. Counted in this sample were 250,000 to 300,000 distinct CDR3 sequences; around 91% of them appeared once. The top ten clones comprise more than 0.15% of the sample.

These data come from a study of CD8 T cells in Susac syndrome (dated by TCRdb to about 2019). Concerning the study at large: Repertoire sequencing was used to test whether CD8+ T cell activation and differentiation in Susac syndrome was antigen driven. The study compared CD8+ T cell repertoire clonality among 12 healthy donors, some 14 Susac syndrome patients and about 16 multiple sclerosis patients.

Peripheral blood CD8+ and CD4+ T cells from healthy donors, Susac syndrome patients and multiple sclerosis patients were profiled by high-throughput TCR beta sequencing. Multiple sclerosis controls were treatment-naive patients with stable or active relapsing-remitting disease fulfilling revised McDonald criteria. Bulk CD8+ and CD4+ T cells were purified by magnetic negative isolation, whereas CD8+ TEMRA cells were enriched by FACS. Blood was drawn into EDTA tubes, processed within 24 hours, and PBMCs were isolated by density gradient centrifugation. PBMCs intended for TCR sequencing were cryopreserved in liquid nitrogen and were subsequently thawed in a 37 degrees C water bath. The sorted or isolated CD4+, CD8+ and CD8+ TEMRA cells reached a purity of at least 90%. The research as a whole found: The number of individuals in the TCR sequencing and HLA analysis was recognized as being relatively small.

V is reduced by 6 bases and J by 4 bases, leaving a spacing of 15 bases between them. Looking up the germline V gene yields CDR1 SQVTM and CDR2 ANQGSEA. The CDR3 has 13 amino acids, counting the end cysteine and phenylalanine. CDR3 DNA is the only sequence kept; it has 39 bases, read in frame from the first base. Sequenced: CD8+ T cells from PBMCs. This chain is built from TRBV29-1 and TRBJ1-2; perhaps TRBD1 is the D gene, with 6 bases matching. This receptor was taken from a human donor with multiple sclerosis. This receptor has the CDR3 CSVLGPTGYGYTF. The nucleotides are TGCAGCGTACTGGGACCGACAGGCTATGGCTACACCTTC.